This T cell receptor beta chain was retrieved from a study of T cell repertoires in cytomegalovirus infection. Turning to the study itself: CMV infection together with matching HLA type was indicated by public TCR beta signatures.

TCRdb re-derived calls from the reads in MiXCR, one entry per CDR3 protein. This sample has more than 250,000 distinct CDR3 sequences, with about 13% found just once. Per germline, CDR1 DFQATT and CDR2 SNEGSKA (reference sequence). CDR3 length equals 13 residues. Trimming shortened V by 3 bases and J by 0 bases, and 8 bases separated the two germline ends. Sequencing used PBMCs. The chain links TRBV20-1 to TRBJ1-1, with D unclear. This receptor was taken from a human donor in good health (CMV status not recorded). Some clones in this sample may be carry-over from other donors' samples. As DNA, the CDR3 is TGCAGTGCTAGTGGTACAGTGAACACTGAAGCTTTCTTT. Its protein is CSASGTVNTEAFF.